This section outlines one TCR beta chain sequence together with its context. This sample is drawn from a study of blood T cell repertoires in COVID-19. Study details: The United States, Italy and Spain were the sources of the acute and convalescent COVID-19 samples. From T cells, B-cell-depleted T cells, or PBMCs came the material, which was cDNA or gDNA.

Enrollees, about 18 to 95 years old, lived in about two dozen US areas. Trimming cost V 2 bases and J 3 bases, with 10 bases left between them. CDR3 length: 15 residues. CDR1 SNHLY and CDR2 FYNNEI come from the germline V gene. Generated by immunoSEQ multiplex PCR, the TCRdb table keeps only in-frame clones and is missing some. The sample gives 150,000 to 200,000 clones, 85% to 90% of which show up once; roughly 2.4% is in the top ten. Sequenced material: PBMCs or T cells enriched from blood (not recorded which). The rearrangement links TRBV2 to TRBJ1-4; D is possibly TRBD1 (5 bases). The TCR was taken from a woman in her 40s with acute COVID-19. CDR3 DNA sequence: TGTGCCAGCAGTGAATTAGGGGTGTCTAATGAAAAACTGTTTTTT. Its translation is CASSELGVSNEKLFF.